This T cell receptor beta chain derives from a study of T cells in Graves' hyperthyroidism and ophthalmopathy. The investigators amplified TCR beta CDR3 regions from RNA transcripts. First-round RT-PCR with HTBI primers amplified the TCR CDR3 region. In TCRdb, the multiplex PCR reads were re-called with MiXCR into one record per CDR3 protein. The sample shows around 440,000 distinct CDR3 sequences, 15% to 19% of them seen only once. This clonotype was counted at least ten times. Trimming cost V 5 bases and J 1 base, with 12 bases left between them. From germline, CDR1 is MNHEY and CDR2 SMNVEV (reference sequence). The CDR3 sequence is 15 residues long.

V is TRBV27 and J is TRBJ2-1; D might be TRBD1 (6 bases). The TCR originated in a woman younger than 30 with Graves' hyperthyroidism. Sequencing input: blood. The CDR3 DNA is TGTGCCAGCAGTGGGTGGACAGTATCCTACAATGAGCAGTTCTTC. Translation: CASSGWTVSYNEQFF.